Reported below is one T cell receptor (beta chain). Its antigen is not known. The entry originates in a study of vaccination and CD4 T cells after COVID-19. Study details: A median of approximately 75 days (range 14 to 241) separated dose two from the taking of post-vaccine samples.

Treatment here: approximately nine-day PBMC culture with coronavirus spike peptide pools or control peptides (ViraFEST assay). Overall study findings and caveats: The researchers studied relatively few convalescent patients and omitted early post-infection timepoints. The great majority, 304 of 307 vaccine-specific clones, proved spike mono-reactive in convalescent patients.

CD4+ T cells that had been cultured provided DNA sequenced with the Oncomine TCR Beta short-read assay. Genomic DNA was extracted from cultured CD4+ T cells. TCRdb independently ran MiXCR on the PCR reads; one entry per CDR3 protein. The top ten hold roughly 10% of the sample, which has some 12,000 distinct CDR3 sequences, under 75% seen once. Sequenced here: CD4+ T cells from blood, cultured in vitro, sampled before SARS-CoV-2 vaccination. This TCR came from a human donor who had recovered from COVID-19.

The CDR3, as DNA: TGTGCCAGCTACGGGGGTAACACCGGGGAGCTGTTTTTT. This translates into CASYGGNTGELFF. The rearrangement links TRBV7-9 to TRBJ2-2, with D possibly TRBD2 on 6 matching bases. The CDR3 loop spans 13 amino acids. The germline V gene encodes CDR1 SEHNR and CDR2 FQNEAQ (reference sequence). Trimming cost V 8 bases and J 2 bases, with 9 bases left between them.